This T cell receptor beta chain appears in the sequencing data of a study of CD8 T cells in ankylosing spondylitis. The TCR beta libraries were generated through quantitative 5'-RACE incorporating molecular barcodes. TCRdb passed the 5' RACE reads through MiXCR, listing each CDR3 protein once. This table holds approximately 340,000 distinct CDR3 sequences, about 15% found once. This clonotype occurred many times. Germline assignment: CDR1 SGHDT and CDR2 YYEEEE. V was shortened by 0 bases and J by 4 bases, with 14 bases between the two germline ends. CDR3 length equals 16 residues. The TCR was taken from a male donor with ankylosing spondylitis or in good health (not recorded which). Sequences were obtained from blood, either unsorted or a sorted T cell fraction (not recorded which). V is TRBV5-6 and J is TRBJ1-3; the D is unclear. In DNA, the CDR3 is TGTGCCAGCAGCTTGGGCTACGAAAGTGGAGGAAACACCATATATTTT. Its protein product is CASSLGYESGGNTIYF. Based on the CDR3 plus reference TRBV5-6 and TRBJ1-3, the full variable domain is DAGVTQSPTHLIKTRGQQVTLRCSPKSGHDTVSWYQQALGQGPQFIFQYYEEEERQRGNFPDRFSGHQFPNYSSELNVNALLLGDSALYLCASSLGYESGGNTIYFGEGSWLTVV.